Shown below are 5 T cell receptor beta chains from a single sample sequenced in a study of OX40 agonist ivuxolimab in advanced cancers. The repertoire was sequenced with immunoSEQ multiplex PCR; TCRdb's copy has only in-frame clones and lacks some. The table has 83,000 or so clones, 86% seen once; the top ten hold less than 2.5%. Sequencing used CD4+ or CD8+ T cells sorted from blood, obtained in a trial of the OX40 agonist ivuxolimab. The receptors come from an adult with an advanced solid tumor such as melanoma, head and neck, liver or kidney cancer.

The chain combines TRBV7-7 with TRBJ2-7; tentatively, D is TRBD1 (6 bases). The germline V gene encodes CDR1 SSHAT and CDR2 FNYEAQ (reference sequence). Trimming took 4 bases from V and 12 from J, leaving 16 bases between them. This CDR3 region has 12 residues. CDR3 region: CASSSDSPDGYF. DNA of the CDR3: TGTGCCAGCAGCTCGGACAGTCCGGACGGGTACTTC.

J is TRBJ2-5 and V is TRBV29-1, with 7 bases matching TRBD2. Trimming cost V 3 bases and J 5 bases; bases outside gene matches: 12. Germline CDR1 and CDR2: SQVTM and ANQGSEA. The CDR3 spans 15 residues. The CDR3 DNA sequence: TGCAGCGTTGAGGGGGTGGGGGGGAGTTTGGAGACCCAGTACTTC. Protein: CSVEGVGGSLETQYF.

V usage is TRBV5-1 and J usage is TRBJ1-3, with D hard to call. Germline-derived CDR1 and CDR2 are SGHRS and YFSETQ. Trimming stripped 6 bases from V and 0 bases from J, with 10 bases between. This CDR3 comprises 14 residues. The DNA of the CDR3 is TGCGCCAGCAAGGAAGGGAGCTCTGGAAACACCATATATTTT. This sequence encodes CASKEGSSGNTIYF.

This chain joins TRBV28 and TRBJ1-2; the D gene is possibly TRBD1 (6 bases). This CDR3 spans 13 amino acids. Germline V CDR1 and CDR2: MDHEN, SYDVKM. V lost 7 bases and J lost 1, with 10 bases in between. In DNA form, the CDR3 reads TGTGCCAGCACCTTACAGGGTAACTATGGCTACACCTTC. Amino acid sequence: CASTLQGNYGYTF.

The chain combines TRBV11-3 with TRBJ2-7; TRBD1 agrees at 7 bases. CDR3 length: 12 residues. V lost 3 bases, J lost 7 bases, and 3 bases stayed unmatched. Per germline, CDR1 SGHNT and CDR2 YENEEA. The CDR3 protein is CASSFRQGEQYF. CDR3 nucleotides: TGTGCCAGCAGCTTCCGACAGGGAGAGCAGTACTTC.